The 14 T cell receptor beta chains below come from one sample, sequenced in a study of T-cell reconstitution after alpha-beta-depleted transplantation in children. A TCRbeta library incorporating unique molecular identifiers was prepared. One entry per CDR3 protein results from TCRdb running MiXCR on the PCR reads. The data show roughly 180,000 distinct CDR3 sequences, roughly 15% seen once. This specimen was PBMCs from the stem cell graft donor, taken from the stem cell graft. The receptors were gathered from a human donor who donated a stem cell graft to a child with acute lymphoblastic leukemia.

With respect to this clonotype: This may be a read error, as it is one base from a much larger clone. The chain carries TRBV4-1 and TRBJ2-1, with D perhaps TRBD1 (7 bases). In germline, CDR1 is MGHRA, CDR2 YSYEKL. This CDR3 region has 16 residues. The CDR3 region has the DNA TGCTCCAGCAGCCAAGTGGGACAGACTAGGGACTATGAGCAGTTCTTC. Protein: CSSSQVGQTRDYEQFF.

There are a few counts of this clonotype. The CDR3 DNA reads as TGTGCCATCAGTGAGATAATGGGTACGCAGTATTTT. This translates into CAISEIMGTQYF. V usage is TRBV10-3 and J usage is TRBJ2-3, with unresolved D. Looked up from germline, CDR1 is ENHRY and CDR2 is SYGVKD. CDR3 length: 12 residues. Trimming removed 2 bases from V and 8 bases from J, with 8 bases in between.

This clonotype showed up just a few times. This chain uses TRBV7-9 with TRBJ1-1; the D is unclear. Germline CDR1 reads SEHNR; CDR2 reads FQNEAQ (reference sequence). The ends were cut back, 3 bases at V and 8 bases at J, with 13 bases in the middle. There are 13 residues in the CDR3. CDR3 in DNA: TGTGCCAGCAGCTTGTTCAAGGACGGAGAAGCTTTCTTT. Translating gives CASSLFKDGEAFF.

The table lists this clonotype with many counts. This chain links TRBV29-1 with TRBJ1-1; no reliable D call. V lost 7 bases and J 0 bases, leaving 12 bases between the germline ends. Germline V gene lookup returns CDR1 SQVTM and CDR2 ANQGSEA. The CDR3 loop spans 13 amino acids. The CDR3 bases are TGCAGCGGATATGAAGGCCTGAACACTGAAGCTTTCTTT. Its protein product is CSGYEGLNTEAFF.

Of note for this clonotype: A much bigger clone sits one base away, suggesting this may be a read error. The chain combines TRBV28 with TRBJ2-7; D call uncertain. Germline V CDR1 and CDR2: MDHEN, SYDVKM. The CDR3 has 14 amino acids. CDR3: CASSTYLVPYQQYF. The CDR3 DNA reads as TGTGCCAGCAGTACCTACCTCGTGCCCTACCAGCAGTACTTC.

This clonotype occurred many times. The rearrangement links TRBV7-2 to TRBJ2-1; 7 bases are a match to TRBD2. The V and J ends lost 5 bases and 6 bases, in that order; junction bases with no gene match: 13. Germline CDR1 SGHTA, CDR2 FQGNSA. This CDR3 is 16 amino acids long. Here the CDR3 reads CASSIPGGRGRNEQFF. The CDR3 DNA follows: TGTGCCAGCAGCATCCCGGGGGGAAGGGGTCGCAATGAGCAGTTCTTC.

This clonotype was counted many times. The chain carries TRBV11-3 and TRBJ2-1, with a weak D call TRBD2 (5 bases). V lost 1 base and J 5 bases, leaving 18 bases between the germline ends. CDR1 and CDR2 from the germline V gene are SGHNT and YENEEA. This CDR3 is built from 17 residues. DNA of the CDR3: TGTGCCAGCAGCTTAGGGGGTACTAGAGTCGCTGACAATGAGCAGTTCTTC. The encoded protein is CASSLGGTRVADNEQFF.

This clonotype has just a few counts. One junction end does not reproduce the germline sequence, and a read error may be involved. The rearrangement uses TRBV12-3 or TRBV12-4 and TRBJ2-6, with 13 bases that match TRBD2. This CDR3 region has 18 residues. This chain's CDR3 is CTSSSWTSGRGGANVLTF. In DNA, the CDR3 is TGTACCAGCAGTTCATGGACTAGCGGGAGAGGTGGGGCCAACGTCCTGACTTTC.

This clonotype was counted ten times or more. The CDR3 DNA follows: TGCGCCAGCAGCTTGGAGCCAGGTGAATGGCAGGAGCAGTTCTTC. Amino acids: CASSLEPGEWQEQFF. The V call is TRBV5-1, the J call TRBJ2-1; D unresolved. The CDR3 covers 15 residues. Trimming took 0 bases from V and 10 from J, leaving 17 bases between them. Germline values: CDR1 SGHRS, CDR2 YFSETQ.

The table lists this clonotype with many counts. The V call is TRBV6-1, the J call TRBJ1-5; 8 bases agree with TRBD1. Losses at the gene ends were 6 bases for V and 2 bases for J; bases not matched to a gene: 9. Per the germline V gene, CDR1 is MNHNS and CDR2 is SASEGT. CDR3 length equals 16 residues. CDR3 sequence reads: CASSLKGTGGNQPQHF. The DNA of the CDR3 is TGTGCCAGCAGCCTAAAGGGGACAGGCGGCAATCAGCCCCAGCATTTT.

This clonotype was seen many times. The rearrangement links TRBV20-1 to TRBJ2-3; 11 nucleotides match TRBD2. The CDR3 runs to 16 residues. Germline loops: CDR1 DFQATT, CDR2 SNEGSKA (reference sequence). The J segment lost 2 bases and the V segment lost 5 bases, leaving 9 bases of the junction unmatched. CDR3 sequence reads: CSARLAGGLITDTQYF. CDR3 sequence (DNA): TGCAGTGCTCGGCTAGCGGGAGGCCTCATCACAGATACGCAGTATTTT.

This clonotype was recorded at least ten times. This sequence joins TRBV27 and TRBJ2-7; 9 bases are shared with TRBD2. Germline V gene data show CDR1 as MNHEY and CDR2 as SMNVEV (reference sequence). The CDR3 covers 14 residues. V lost 6 bases and J lost 2; bases outside the gene matches: 5. The CDR3, as DNA: TGTGCCAGCAGGTTAGCGGGGGCTACCTACGAGCAGTACTTC. Its protein is CASRLAGATYEQYF.

Concerning this clonotype itself: Relative to the germline gene, one junction end is altered; a read error may explain this. The V and J genes are TRBV5-5 and TRBJ2-7, with a possible D match to TRBD1 (6 bases). This CDR3 is 11 amino acids long. CDR1 SGHKS and CDR2 YYEKEE come from the germline V gene (reference sequence). CDR3: CASSRDSQGIF. DNA for the CDR3: TGTGCCAGCAGCCGGGATTCACAGGGAATCTTC.

This clonotype was found many times. The chain employs TRBV5-5 and TRBJ2-7, with D perhaps TRBD1 or TRBD2 (5 bases each). The germline V gene has CDR1 SGHKS and CDR2 YYEKEE (reference sequence). The length of the CDR3 is 15 residues. The V gene lost 2 bases and the J gene lost 4 bases, with 16 bases spanning the gap. CDR3 nucleotides: TGTGCCAGCAGCTTCAGGGATAGCGCTTTTTACGAGCAGTACTTC. Translated: CASSFRDSAFYEQYF.